This entry concerns a single T cell receptor (beta chain). This clonotype was observed at least ten times. Its binding antigen is unknown. Per-base quality was not reported, and no clone a single base away is much larger than it. From the germline V gene, CDR1 is SGHRS and CDR2 is YFSETQ. The CDR3 holds 16 amino acids from the cysteine to the phenylalanine. Left in the record is the CDR3 DNA by itself, 48 bases read in frame from the first base. For this chain, trimming is 4 bases at the V end and 6 bases at the J end, and the number of junction bases without a gene match is 12. This sample was included in a study of regulatory T cells in long-lasting Graves disease (dated by TCRdb to the early 2020s). As for the study more broadly: Antithyroid drugs had been taken for less than 3 months by newly diagnosed Graves' disease patients. Peripheral blood TCR sequencing and RNA sequencing compared persistent Graves' disease patients with newly diagnosed Graves' disease patients. The study was registered as a clinical trial and conducted in China. A total of some 35 samples underwent TCR sequencing, from some 13 patients with persistent Graves' disease and 20 or so patients with newly diagnosed Graves' disease.

The time point label, read with the paper, signifies: newly diagnosed GD, antithyroid drugs for less than 3 months. For both TCR sequencing and RNA sequencing, RNA was extracted from PBMCs using TRIzol. Graves' disease was diagnosed according to American Thyroid Association guidelines. Patients for the study were recruited at an endocrinology department in Xi'an, China. Each patient gave around 9.2 milliliters of peripheral blood, collected in an EDTA anticoagulant tube. PBMCs were isolated by Ficoll Paque Plus density gradient separation without further T cell sorting. RNA quality was checked with an Agilent 2100 Bioanalyzer and agarose gel, and concentration with a NanoDrop 2000. Summary of the overall study and its limitations: Peripheral blood alone was examined, since thyroid tissue, which constituted the primary lesion, could not be accessed. Sequencing and analysis were limited to the TCR beta chain. As a limitation, the authors acknowledged that the small sample size may reduce accuracy. Lower TCR Shannon entropy and fewer highly expanded clones were observed in persistent Graves' disease patients than in newly diagnosed patients, which suggested clonal expansion. A larger number of public clonotypes was shared among persistent patients (under 3,000) than among newly diagnosed patients (roughly 970). TRBV28, TRBJ1-2 and TRBJ2-5 were preferentially used in persistent disease, while TRBV20-1 and TRBJ2-1 were favored in newly diagnosed disease.

Library method: multiplex PCR. These reads were obtained on an Illumina HiSeq 4000. CDR3 regions were amplified by Arm-PCR with iRepertoire HTBI primers to construct TCR beta libraries. PCR products were gel purified before sequencing. In the source study's methods: A total of some 60 TRBV and approximately 15 TRBJ segments were identified across samples and were used for gene usage analysis of CDR3 amino acid clonotypes. COPE and FqMerger were used to merge filtered high-quality paired reads into contigs. BLAST was used to align contigs to IMGT TRBV, TRBD and TRBJ reference genes, and CDR3 was defined according to IMGT. Clonotypes above 0.1% frequency were classified as highly expanded clones. Shannon entropy served as the measure of repertoire diversity, while the Gini coefficient captured V-J evenness. A clonotype found in more than one individual was treated as public. TCRdb passed the public sequencing reads through fastp at Q25 and MiXCR, retaining productive beta sequences. Here each entry gathers all rows of one CDR3 protein and keeps the most common genes and DNA. TCRdb, not the original authors, processed these V and J calls. The table for this sample lists 300,000 to 450,000 distinct CDR3 sequences; roughly a sixth of them were counted only once. The top ten clones comprise 22% of the sample.

The chain joins TRBV5-1 to TRBJ2-3; 9 central nucleotides agree with TRBD1. The sample here was peripheral blood mononuclear cells (PBMCs), taken at new diagnosis, from a patient treated with antithyroid drugs. This TCR was recovered from a female donor with Graves disease. The CDR3 has the sequence CASSTPKGQGMDTQYF. The DNA is TGCGCCAGCAGCACCCCAAAGGGACAGGGAATGGATACGCAGTATTTT.